A single sample is the source of the 13 T cell receptor beta chains below, sequenced in a study of blood T cell repertoires in COVID-19. Method: immunoSEQ multiplex PCR; TCRdb's copy keeps in-frame clones and lacks some. Here the sample spans 250,000 to 300,000 clones, approximately 86% being singletons. Sequencing was carried out using peripheral blood. These receptor sequences come from a woman in her 70s with COVID-19, enrolled during active disease.

The chain joins TRBV5-5 to TRBJ2-2; D uncertain. Trimming shortened V by 1 base and J by 4 bases, and 5 bases separated the two germline ends. The CDR3 contains 13 residues. Per the germline V gene, CDR1 is SGHKS and CDR2 is YYEKEE (reference sequence). The CDR3 protein is CASSLFSTGELFF. The CDR3 DNA reads TGTGCCAGCAGCTTGTTCAGCACCGGGGAGCTGTTTTTT.

The chain links TRBV6-5 to TRBJ1-3; a weak D match, TRBD1 (6 bases). V shed 6 bases and J shed 2 bases, with 11 bases lying between them. From germline, CDR1 is MNHEY and CDR2 SVGAGI. The CDR3 contains 14 residues. DNA of the CDR3: TGTGCCAGCAGAGGGGGGGCCCCTGGAAACACCATATATTTT. The encoded protein is CASRGGAPGNTIYF.

The chain couples TRBV5-6 to TRBJ2-6; unclear D gene. V was trimmed by 4 bases and J by 4 bases, leaving 9 bases between them. The CDR3 spans 14 residues. Germline V gives CDR1 SGHDT, CDR2 YYEEEE. The CDR3, as DNA: TGTGCCAGCAGCCCGCGTCCGGGGGCCAACGTCCTGACTTTC. Protein: CASSPRPGANVLTF. Filled out from reference TRBV5-6 and TRBJ2-6, the complete variable domain reads DAGVTQSPTHLIKTRGQQVTLRCSPKSGHDTVSWYQQALGQGPQFIFQYYEEEERQRGNFPDRFSGHQFPNYSSELNVNALLLGDSALYLCASSPRPGANVLTFGAGSRLTVL.

This clone was observed a few times. V usage is TRBV19 and J usage is TRBJ1-5; 8 bases line up with TRBD1. Germline assignment: CDR1 LNHDA and CDR2 SQIVND (reference sequence). Unmatched junction bases numbered 5, after V lost 5 bases and J lost 2 bases. The length of the CDR3 is 15 residues. The CDR3 spells CASSQQGVGNQPQHF. CDR3 DNA: TGTGCCAGTAGTCAACAGGGGGTAGGCAATCAGCCCCAGCATTTT.

The chain carries TRBV28 and TRBJ2-7; 8 positions agree with TRBD1. Trimming took 6 bases from V and 3 from J; bases not matched to a gene: 7. CDR1 MDHEN and CDR2 SYDVKM come from the germline V gene. The CDR3 loop spans 14 amino acids. The CDR3: CASSSRDRIYEQYF. The CDR3 DNA follows: TGTGCCAGCAGCTCCCGGGACAGGATCTACGAGCAGTACTTC.

J is TRBJ2-3 and V is TRBV7-9; TRBD1 matches 8 bases. Germline assignment: CDR1 SEHNR and CDR2 FQNEAQ (reference sequence). The CDR3 extends over 14 amino acids. Trimming at V came to 4 bases and at J to 7 bases, leaving 7 bases not matched to a gene. The CDR3 is CASSSGQEWNTQYF. Here the CDR3 DNA reads TGTGCCAGCAGCTCGGGACAGGAGTGGAATACGCAGTATTTT.

The rearrangement joins TRBV21-1 to TRBJ2-5; TRBD2 is the table's D call, not checked against the DNA. TRBV21-1 is given as a pseudogene. There are 13 residues in the CDR3. For the CDR3, the DNA is TGTGCCAGCAGCAACAGGCGAGGGGAGACCCAGTACTTC. This codes for CASSNRRGETQYF.

In this sample, this clone turned up many times. The chain couples TRBV21-1 to TRBJ1-2; TRBD1, the D gene given by the table, was not confirmed from the DNA. TRBV21-1 is a listed pseudogene. The CDR3 is made up of 15 amino acids. The CDR3 spells CASSKGTGGNSGYTF. The CDR3 DNA sequence: TGTGCCAGCAGCAAGGGCACAGGGGGCAATTCTGGCTACACCTTC.

V is TRBV28 and J is TRBJ1-5; perhaps TRBD1 as D (6 bases). The V gene lost 0 bases and the J gene lost 5 bases, with 11 bases spanning the gap. From germline, CDR1 is MDHEN and CDR2 SYDVKM. This CDR3 has 15 residues. CDR3 protein: CASSLWGAKDQPQHF. DNA of the CDR3: TGTGCCAGCAGTTTATGGGGGGCTAAGGATCAGCCCCAGCATTTT. The full variable domain, rest sourced from reference TRBV28 and TRBJ1-5, is DVKVTQSSRYLVKRTGEKVFLECVQDMDHENMFWYRQDPGLGLRLIYFSYDVKMKEKGDIPEGYSVSREKKERFSLILESASTNQTSMYLCASSLWGAKDQPQHFGDGTRLSIL.

This chain connects TRBV27 to TRBJ1-2, with a possible D match to TRBD1 (6 bases). The germline V and J ends were trimmed by 6 bases and 4 bases, with 21 bases remaining between them. Looked up from germline, CDR1 is MNHEY and CDR2 is SMNVEV (reference sequence). CDR3 length equals 16 residues. CDR3 DNA: TGTGCCAGCAGCTCCGCTGTAGGGGGGGAAAGCTATGGCTACACCTTC. This codes for CASSSAVGGESYGYTF.

This clone has only a few counts. V gene TRBV10-3 combines with J gene TRBJ2-2; D is undetermined. Trimming took 2 bases from V and 8 from J, leaving 12 bases between them. Per germline, CDR1 ENHRY and CDR2 SYGVKD. The CDR3 runs to 14 residues. The CDR3 DNA reads TGTGCCATCAGTGAGGAGGATGCTGAGGGGGAGCTGTTTTTT. This codes for CAISEEDAEGELFF.

This chain joins TRBV2 and TRBJ1-2; TRBD1 matches at 11 bases. Germline V gene lookup returns CDR1 SNHLY and CDR2 FYNNEI. The ends lost 6 bases at V and 7 bases at J; junction bases unmatched: 13. The CDR3 has 16 residues. The CDR3 sequence is CASRGGGTGTGGGYTF. The CDR3 bases are TGTGCCAGCAGAGGAGGGGGGACCGGGACAGGGGGTGGCTACACCTTC.

The table lists this clone with a count of one. The chain carries TRBV30 and TRBJ1-1; perhaps TRBD1 as D (6 bases). The V end lost 2 bases, the J end lost 7 bases, and 17 bases lay between the germline ends. This CDR3 has 14 residues. Germline CDR1 and CDR2: GTSNPN and SVGIG (reference sequence). CDR3 sequence: CAWSLYIQGVEAFF. The CDR3 DNA is TGTGCCTGGAGTCTCTACATACAGGGAGTTGAAGCTTTCTTT.